The clone carrying this T cell receptor (beta chain) has only a few counts. The antigen is undetermined. The hyperthyroidism patients had all been newly diagnosed, and their disease duration was under 2 months. Their ages ranged from 18 to 65 years. The source of the sample is a study of T cells in Graves' hyperthyroidism and ophthalmopathy. Trimming took 4 bases from V and 2 from J, leaving 14 bases between them. Looked up from germline, CDR1 is LNHNV and CDR2 is YYDKDF (reference sequence). This CDR3 is 15 amino acids long. The investigators amplified TCR beta CDR3 regions from RNA transcripts. A set of HTBI primers served as the primers for a first-round RT-PCR of the TCR CDR3. TCRdb ran MiXCR on the multiplex PCR reads and lists one entry per CDR3 protein. Counted here are approximately 360,000 distinct CDR3 sequences, around 25% occurring once; the ten biggest clones make up 73%. Overall study results and limits: Separating ophthalmopathy from stable hyperthyroidism was achieved by a 13 V-J model.

This sequence joins TRBV15 and TRBJ2-5; perhaps TRBD1 as D (6 bases). The sequence derives from a man over 45 with Graves' hyperthyroidism. Sequenced material: blood. The CDR3 DNA is TGTGCCACCAGCAACGACCTACAGGGACAAGAGACCCAGTACTTC. Protein: CATSNDLQGQETQYF.